These T cell receptor beta chains were read from a single sample in a study of vaccination and CD4 T cells after COVID-19. These receptors' antigens are unknown. TCRdb called the PCR reads again in MiXCR, with one record for every CDR3 protein. Here the sample spans some 12,000 distinct CDR3 sequences, 50% being singletons. Material for sequencing was CD4+ T cells from blood, cultured in vitro. All receptors come from a human donor who had recovered from COVID-19. CDR3s include the opening cysteine and the closing phenylalanine or tryptophan. Each record gives: clone size, V gene, J gene, D gene, CDR3 DNA, CDR3 protein. The D gene is left open where the match is weak. Clone size is not always given. Where it is, it says once, few, many or a class for expanded clones.

-	TRBV20-1	TRBJ2-7	-	TGCAGTGCTAGTCCGACGCTCGGGTTAGGGATCCCAAAGATTTACGAGCAGTACTTC	CSASPTLGLGIPKIYEQYF
-	TRBV5-4	TRBJ2-4	-	TGTGCCAGCAGCGTACCAGGTCGTATTCAGTACTTC	CASSVPGRIQYF
-	TRBV20-1	TRBJ1-1	-	TGCAGTGCTGCGGGGGGTCAAAACACTGAAGCTTTCTTT	CSAAGGQNTEAFF
few	TRBV5-1	TRBJ2-5	-	TGCGCCAGCAACCCTGGTGGGGGGGCCCAAGAGACCCAGTACTTC	CASNPGGGAQETQYF
-	TRBV6-2/TRBV6-3	TRBJ2-7	-	TGTGCCAGCAGTTATTTGCGGGCGTACGAGCAGTACTTC	CASSYLRAYEQYF
-	TRBV20-1	TRBJ1-2	-	TGCAGTGCGGCAGACAGCCTCTATGGCTACACCTTC	CSAADSLYGYTF
few	TRBV19	TRBJ1-5	-	TGTGCCAGTAGTGGCTGGGACGGGAGGAATCAGCCCCAGCATTTT	CASSGWDGRNQPQHF
few	TRBV19	TRBJ1-5	-	TGTGCCAGTAGTATCCCCCCCCACGGAGGGGTTAGCCAGCCCCAGCATTTT	CASSIPPHGGVSQPQHF
-	TRBV6-5	TRBJ2-1	-	TGTGCCAGCAGTTACGAAGGCCAGGGGGGCCCTTTTAATGAGCAGTTCTTC	CASSYEGQGGPFNEQFF
-	TRBV20-1	TRBJ2-7	TRBD2	TGCAGTGCTGTAGCGGGAGCGAAGTACGAGCAGTACTTC	CSAVAGAKYEQYF
-	TRBV27	TRBJ1-5	-	TGTGCCAGCAGTTTATATGACGGTAATAGCAATCAGCCCCAGCATTTT	CASSLYDGNSNQPQHF
-	TRBV10-3	TRBJ1-2	TRBD1	TGTGCCATCAGTATGGAGACAGGGGGCTTTAACTATGGCTACACCTTC	CAISMETGGFNYGYTF
few	TRBV6-5	TRBJ2-7	TRBD2	TGTGCCAGCAGTTACTCGATGGGACTAGCGGGAGGTGCCTACGAGCAGTACTTC	CASSYSMGLAGGAYEQYF
-	TRBV7-9	TRBJ1-1	-	TGTGCCAGCAGCTTAGAGGGGGGGTTTTATGCTTTCTTT	CASSLEGGFYAFF
-	TRBV20-1	TRBJ2-1	-	TGCAGTGCCCAGCTGCAAGTAGGAGGCCAGTTCTTC	CSAQLQVGGQFF
-	TRBV12-3/TRBV12-4	TRBJ2-1	-	TGTGCCAGCAGTTTAAGGGGGAGTAGCGGGCGAAATGAGCAGTTCTTC	CASSLRGSSGRNEQFF
-	TRBV27	TRBJ2-7	-	TGTGCCAGCAGTTTCACTAGCCTATCCTACGAGCAGTACTTC	CASSFTSLSYEQYF
few	TRBV6-1	TRBJ1-2	TRBD1	TGTGCCAGCACTAAAGGGACAGGGGATGGCTACACCTTC	CASTKGTGDGYTF
-	TRBV2	TRBJ1-5	-	TGTGCCAGCAGCCGGGACCCTAGCAATCAGCCCCAGCATTTT	CASSRDPSNQPQHF
-	TRBV6-1	TRBJ2-1	TRBD2	TGTGCCAGCAATAGCGGGAGCACTCAGGCTGAGCAGTTCTTC	CASNSGSTQAEQFF
-	TRBV10-3	TRBJ2-3	TRBD2	TGTGCCATCAGACCTGGGGCTAGCGGTAGTTGGCCAGATACGCAGTATTTT	CAIRPGASGSWPDTQYF
-	TRBV28	TRBJ1-5	TRBD1	TGTGCCAGCAGTGCCGGGACAGGGCTGCAGCCCCAGCATTTT	CASSAGTGLQPQHF
-	TRBV30	TRBJ2-1	-	TGTGCCTGGTCGGGCTCCTCCTACAATGAGCAGTTCTTC	CAWSGSSYNEQFF
-	TRBV30	TRBJ2-3	-	TGTGCCTGGAGACAGGGATCCCATAGCACAGATACGCAGTATTTT	CAWRQGSHSTDTQYF
few	TRBV2	TRBJ2-3	-	TGTGCCAGCAGTGACCCGCGGGACAGCACAGATACGCAGTATTTT	CASSDPRDSTDTQYF
-	TRBV10-3	TRBJ2-7	-	TGTGCCATCAGTGACACGAGGGGCGAGCAGTACTTC	CAISDTRGEQYF
large	TRBV20-1	TRBJ2-7	TRBD2	TGCAGTGCTCGTCCGGGACTAGCGTTCTACGAGCAGTACTTC	CSARPGLAFYEQYF
-	TRBV20-1	TRBJ2-5	-	TGCAGTGCTCCGACCATCCAAGAGACCCAGTACTTC	CSAPTIQETQYF
-	TRBV24-1	TRBJ1-4	-	TGTGCCACCAGTGATGAACCCGGACAGAATGAAAAACTGTTTTTT	CATSDEPGQNEKLFF
few	TRBV7-6	TRBJ1-6	-	TGTGCCAGCAGCTCGAACGAGGACCTACATAATTCACCCCTCCACTTT	CASSSNEDLHNSPLHF
-	TRBV19	TRBJ2-7	-	TGTGCCAGTAGTATTGGCTGGGACTCCTACGAGCAGTACTTC	CASSIGWDSYEQYF
-	TRBV19	TRBJ1-6	-	TGTGCCAGTAGTGCAGAGGGGATTCGGGAATCACCCCTCCACTTT	CASSAEGIRESPLHF
few	TRBV28	TRBJ2-7	-	TGTGCCAGCATGGGGCCTTACGAGCAGTACTTC	CASMGPYEQYF
few	TRBV15	TRBJ2-7	TRBD1	TGTGCCACCAGCAGAGCCGGGACAGGGGGCTACGAGCAGTACTTC	CATSRAGTGGYEQYF
few	TRBV25-1	TRBJ2-3	TRBD2	TGTGCCAGCAGTGACCTTAGCGGGAGGGCAACGCAGTATTTT	CASSDLSGRATQYF
-	TRBV20-1	TRBJ1-3	-	TGCAGTGCTAGAGAGTTGGGCAGCCCTGGAAACACCATATATTTT	CSARELGSPGNTIYF
-	TRBV27	TRBJ2-7	-	TGTGCCAGCAGTCTAACAGGGAGCAGGTACGAGCAGTACTTC	CASSLTGSRYEQYF
-	TRBV18	TRBJ1-1	-	TGTGCCAGCTCACCGGGCTTTAGGATGAACACTGAAGCTTTCTTT	CASSPGFRMNTEAFF
-	TRBV6-5	TRBJ2-1	TRBD2	TGTGCCAGCAGTTACTCTGCGGGGCGGGGGGTCTACAATGAGCAGTTCTTC	CASSYSAGRGVYNEQFF
-	TRBV20-1	TRBJ1-2	TRBD1	TGCAGTGCTACATTACCGGGACAGAGCCATGGCTACACCTTC	CSATLPGQSHGYTF
-	TRBV7-2	TRBJ2-5	-	TGTGCCAGCAGCCGCACGGAGACCCAGTACTTC	CASSRTETQYF
-	TRBV7-9	TRBJ1-1	-	TGTGCCAGCAGCCCTGCCCCTGAACAAGCTTTCTTT	CASSPAPEQAFF
-	TRBV5-1	TRBJ1-1	-	TGCGCCAGCAGCTTGGGGTGGGGAACTGAAGCTTTCTTT	CASSLGWGTEAFF
-	TRBV19	TRBJ2-1	TRBD2	TGTGCCAGTAGTATTTTGACGACAGCGGGACACAATGAGCAGTTCTTC	CASSILTTAGHNEQFF
once	TRBV20-1	TRBJ2-5	-	TGCAGTGCTAATCACGGGGCGCGGGAGACCCAGTACTTC	CSANHGARETQYF
once	TRBV20-1	TRBJ2-7	-	TGCAGTGCTACTTTACAGTCCTACGAGCAGTACTTC	CSATLQSYEQYF
-	TRBV20-1	TRBJ2-3	-	TGCAGTGCTCCGGACAACACAGATACGCAGTATTTT	CSAPDNTDTQYF
few	TRBV6-4	TRBJ2-3	TRBD2	TGTGCCAGCAGTGAGGGGCGGGAGGTGACGGATACGCAGTATTTT	CASSEGREVTDTQYF
-	TRBV27	TRBJ1-2	-	TGTGCCAGCAGTTCAGGTACAGGGTCCGGCTACACCTTC	CASSSGTGSGYTF
few	TRBV24-1	TRBJ1-2	-	TGTGCCACCAGTAATCAGGGCGGCTATGGCTACACCTTC	CATSNQGGYGYTF
few	TRBV20-1	TRBJ2-3	-	TGCAGTGCTAGTTCCTTAGACTACTTACCAACAGATACGCAGTATTTT	CSASSLDYLPTDTQYF
few	TRBV11-2	TRBJ1-1	-	TGTGCCAGCAGCTTAGGGGCGGACACTGAAGCTTTCTTT	CASSLGADTEAFF
-	TRBV4-1	TRBJ2-3	-	TGCGCCAGCAGCCAAGATAGACTTGCAGATACGCAGTATTTT	CASSQDRLADTQYF
-	TRBV19	TRBJ2-3	-	TGTGCCAGTAGTATAACAGGGACCACAGATACGCAGTATTTT	CASSITGTTDTQYF
few	TRBV7-6	TRBJ1-1	-	TGTGCCAGCAGCTTAGACGCGTACGGCGGGCCTTTCTTT	CASSLDAYGGPFF
-	TRBV20-1	TRBJ1-2	-	TGCAGTGCTAGGTGGTGGGACTATGGCTACACCTTC	CSARWWDYGYTF
few	TRBV6-1	TRBJ2-5	TRBD1	TGTGCCACGGACAGGGGATTCCAAGAGACCCAGTACTTC	CATDRGFQETQYF
-	TRBV6-1	TRBJ2-7	TRBD1	TGTGCCAGCGTAGATCCCGGGACAGGGGGCAGCGGGGAGCAGTACTTC	CASVDPGTGGSGEQYF